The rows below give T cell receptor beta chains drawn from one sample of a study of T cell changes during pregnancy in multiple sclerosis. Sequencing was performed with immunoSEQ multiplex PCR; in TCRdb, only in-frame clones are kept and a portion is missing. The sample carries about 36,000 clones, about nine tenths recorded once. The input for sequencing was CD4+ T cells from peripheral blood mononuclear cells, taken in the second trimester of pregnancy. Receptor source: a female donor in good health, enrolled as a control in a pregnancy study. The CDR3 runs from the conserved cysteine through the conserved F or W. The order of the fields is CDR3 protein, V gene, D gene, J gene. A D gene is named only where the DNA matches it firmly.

CDR3aa: CASKDGRTASHNSPLHF
v_gene: TRBV19
d_gene: -
j_gene: TRBJ1-6

CDR3aa: CASRGGEPTGELFF
v_gene: TRBV2
d_gene: -
j_gene: TRBJ2-2

CDR3aa: CASSLGQPLSGNTIYF
v_gene: TRBV5-1
d_gene: -
j_gene: TRBJ1-3

CDR3aa: CASSQKQGRWETQYF
v_gene: TRBV27
d_gene: -
j_gene: TRBJ2-5

CDR3aa: CASSLGLENQGMEGYTF
v_gene: TRBV11-3
d_gene: -
j_gene: TRBJ1-2

CDR3aa: CASSPLAGDGGEQYF
v_gene: TRBV5-1
d_gene: TRBD2
j_gene: TRBJ2-7

CDR3aa: CASSLNRGNYGYTF
v_gene: TRBV5-6
d_gene: -
j_gene: TRBJ1-2

CDR3aa: CASLSGSSTNEKLFF
v_gene: TRBV2
d_gene: -
j_gene: TRBJ1-4

CDR3aa: CASSELGAGNQPQHF
v_gene: TRBV2
d_gene: -
j_gene: TRBJ1-5

CDR3aa: CASSQGVGITDTQYF
v_gene: TRBV4-1
d_gene: -
j_gene: TRBJ2-3